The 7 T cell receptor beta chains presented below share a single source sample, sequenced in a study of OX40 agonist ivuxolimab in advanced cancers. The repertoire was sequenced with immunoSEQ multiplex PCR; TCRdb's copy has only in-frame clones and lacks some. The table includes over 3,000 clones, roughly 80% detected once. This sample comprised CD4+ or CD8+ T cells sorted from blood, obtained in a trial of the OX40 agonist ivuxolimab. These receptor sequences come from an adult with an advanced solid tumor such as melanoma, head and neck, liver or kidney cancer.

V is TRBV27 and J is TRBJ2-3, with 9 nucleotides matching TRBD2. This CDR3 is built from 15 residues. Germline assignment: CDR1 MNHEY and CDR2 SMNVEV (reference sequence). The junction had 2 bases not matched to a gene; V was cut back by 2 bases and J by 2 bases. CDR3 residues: CASSLAGGFTDTQYF. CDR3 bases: TGTGCCAGCAGTTTAGCGGGAGGGTTCACAGATACGCAGTATTTT.

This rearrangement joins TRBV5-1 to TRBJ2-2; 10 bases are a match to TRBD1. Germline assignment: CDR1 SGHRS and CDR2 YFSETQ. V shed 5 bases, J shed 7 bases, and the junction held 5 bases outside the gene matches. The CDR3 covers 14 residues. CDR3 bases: TGCGCCAGCAGACGGGACAGGGGAATCGGGGAGCTGTTTTTT. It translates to CASRRDRGIGELFF.

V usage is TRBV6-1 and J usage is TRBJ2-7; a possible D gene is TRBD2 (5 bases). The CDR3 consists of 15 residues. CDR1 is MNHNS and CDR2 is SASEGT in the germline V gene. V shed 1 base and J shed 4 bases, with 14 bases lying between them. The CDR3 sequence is CASSEGTLRAYEQYF. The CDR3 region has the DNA TGTGCCAGCAGTGAAGGGACGTTGAGGGCTTACGAGCAGTACTTC.

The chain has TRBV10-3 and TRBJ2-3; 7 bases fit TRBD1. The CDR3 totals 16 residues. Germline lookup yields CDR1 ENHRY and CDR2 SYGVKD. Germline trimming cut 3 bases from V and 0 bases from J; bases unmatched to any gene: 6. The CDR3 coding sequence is TGTGCCATCAGTGACCGGGACAGAGCTAGCACAGATACGCAGTATTTT. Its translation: CAISDRDRASTDTQYF.

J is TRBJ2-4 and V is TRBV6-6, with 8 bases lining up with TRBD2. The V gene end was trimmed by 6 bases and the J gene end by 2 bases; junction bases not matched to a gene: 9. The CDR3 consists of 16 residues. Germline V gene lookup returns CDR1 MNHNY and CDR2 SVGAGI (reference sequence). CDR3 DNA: TGTGCCAGCAGCAAAAGCGGGAGTGATACCAAAAACATTCAGTACTTC. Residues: CASSKSGSDTKNIQYF.

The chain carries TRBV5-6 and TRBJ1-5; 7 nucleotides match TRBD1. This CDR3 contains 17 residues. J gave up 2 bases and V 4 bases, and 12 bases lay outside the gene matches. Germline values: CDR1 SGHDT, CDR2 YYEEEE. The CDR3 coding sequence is TGTGCCAGCAGCCATGCCAGGGGGAGGCTTGGCAATCAGCCCCAGCATTTT. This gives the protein CASSHARGRLGNQPQHF.

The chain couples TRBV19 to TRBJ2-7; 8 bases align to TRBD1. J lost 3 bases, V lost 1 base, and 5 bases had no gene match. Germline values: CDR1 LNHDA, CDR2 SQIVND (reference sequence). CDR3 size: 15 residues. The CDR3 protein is CASSIATGVGYEQYF. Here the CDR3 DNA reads TGTGCCAGTAGTATAGCGACAGGGGTTGGCTACGAGCAGTACTTC.